This T cell receptor (beta chain) was recorded in a study of blood T cells in healthy people across ages (dated by TCRdb to about 2015). Study-level background: In model experiments, roughly one uniquely barcoded TCR beta cDNA molecule per two T cells was captured by template switching. Using deep sequencing normalized with unique cDNA molecular identifiers, the study measured how TCR beta repertoire diversity changes with age. The donors were split into four age groups: young (average about 15 years), middle-aged (roughly 42), aged (around 67) and long-lived (approximately 80). To avoid experimental bias, donors of different ages were randomly spread across the sequencing lanes. The study analyzed two additional independent replicas of 1 million unique cDNA reads from the same blood draw for two donors, one aged 18 to 29 and one aged 80 or older.

Trimming takes 8 bases off V and 11 bases off J; junction bases not matched to a gene: 23. The germline V gene gives CDR1 as MNHEY and CDR2 as SVGAGI. The CDR3 spans 16 residues, from the cysteine through the phenylalanine. Of all the DNA, just the CDR3 is kept, 48 bases in frame from base 1. Systemically healthy Caucasian individuals from Russia, 39 in total and aged 6 to 90 years, were included as donors. Each donor gave ten milliliters of peripheral blood, collected into EDTA-treated Vacutainer tubes. Ficoll-Paque density-gradient centrifugation was used to isolate PBMCs, with at least 6.5 million obtained per sample. Trizol reagent was used to extract total RNA from PBMCs, with at least 5.5 micrograms per sample. Naive CD45RAhigh/CD27high T cell percentages were measured by flow cytometry on a PBMC aliquot from every donor. About this clonotype: Its cognate antigen has yet to be identified. This may be a read error: a much more frequent sequence differs by one nucleotide.

The library was built by means of 5' RACE. For sequencing, an Illumina HiSeq 2500 was employed. A second roughly 7 to 11 cycle PCR used a sample-barcoded 5' primer and a J-beta primer mix. Each TCR beta cDNA molecule received a unique molecular identifier from a template-switch 5' adaptor carrying 12 random nucleotides. At least 2.5 million CDR3-containing paired-end reads were obtained from each sample. First-strand cDNA synthesis was performed from all RNA using the Mint cDNA synthesis kit, with priming by a TRBC-specific oligonucleotide. Following uracil-DNA glycosylase treatment, a first 18-cycle PCR with universal primers M1SS and BC2_uni_R was performed on all cDNA. Per the original workflow: For normalization, 1 million high-quality reads, each with a distinct molecular identifier, were randomly selected from each sample. Instead of being binned into consensus sequences, reads with shared molecular identifiers were discarded. MiTCR, set to a Q25 quality threshold and the strictest error-elimination algorithm, was used for CDR3 identification, clonotype clustering and error correction. A nonparametric unseen species model using Euler transformation provided a lower-bound estimate of total TCR beta diversity. The raw public reads went through TCRdb reprocessing: fastp at Q25, MiXCR clone calling, in-frame beta chains kept. Here each entry gathers all rows of one CDR3 protein and keeps the most common genes and DNA. TCRdb, not the authors, supplied the V and J calls. The table for this sample lists roughly 900,000 distinct CDR3 sequences; around 28% of them were counted only once. Clones ranked in the top ten supply 15% to 20% of the sample.

What the authors observed across the whole study: Compared with the aged group, the long-lived group had more naive CD4+ T cells, fewer expanded clones and increased TCR diversity, a pattern suggesting age selection. Because the CMV infection status of the donors was unknown, age-related changes in expanded clonotypes may potentially have been confounded. The percentage of naive T cells measured by flow cytometry correlated strongly with observed TCR beta diversity. Since profiling was done on bulk unsorted PBMCs, naive and antigen-experienced compartments could not be conclusively compared. As age increased, observed TCR beta diversity per million T cells dropped in a roughly linear way, and a significant reduction was already evident by age around 41. Estimates of total diversity based on one million sequenced T cells were considered lower bounds and underestimates.

The sample consisted of blood. The rearrangement joined TRBV6-5 to TRBJ2-5; the junction holds 7 bases that match TRBD1. The sequence came from a woman older than 75 in good health. The CDR3 in this case is CASWARTGSPLGEQYF. The DNA is as follows: TGTGCCAGCTGGGCGAGGACAGGTAGCCCACTAGGTGAGCAGTACTTC.